The rows below give T cell receptor beta chains drawn from one sample of a study of cytomegalovirus exposure and HLA in healthy donors. Produced via immunoSEQ multiplex PCR; TCRdb's table is partial and in-frame only. The table lists 80,000 to 100,000 clones, about 90% of them singletons. Sequencing was carried out using PBMCs. These TCRs come from a man aged 18 to 30 in good health and CMV-seropositive. Both conserved end residues are part of each CDR3. A D gene is named only where the DNA matches it firmly. Clone size is shown for a subset of rows, as once, few, many or a class of expanded clone.

CDR3	DNA	D	size	V	J	length
CASSTLAGSQETQYF	TGCGCCAGCAGTACGCTAGCGGGTAGCCAAGAGACCCAGTACTTC	TRBD2	once	TRBV5-1	TRBJ2-5	15
CASNILGQVGGYTF	TGTGCCAGCAACATCCTAGGACAAGTTGGTGGCTACACCTTC	.	.	TRBV28	TRBJ1-2	14
CASSDSEQYF	TGTGCCAGCAGTGACTCGGAGCAGTACTTC	.	.	TRBV2	TRBJ2-7	10
CASSVGMQGAEKLFF	TGTGCCAGCAGCGTAGGAATGCAGGGGGCTGAAAAACTGTTTTTT	TRBD1	.	TRBV9	TRBJ1-4	15
CASSLVALAGGWDEQFF	TGTGCCAGCAGCTTAGTTGCACTAGCGGGAGGGTGGGATGAGCAGTTCTTC	TRBD2	.	TRBV7-9	TRBJ2-1	17
CAWSVDPPGQTLALSGNTIYF	TGTGCCTGGAGTGTCGACCCACCGGGACAGACTCTCGCCCTCTCTGGAAACACCATATATTTT	TRBD1	few	TRBV30	TRBJ1-3	21
CASSVGAGSEKLFF	TGTGCCAGCAGCGTAGGGGCAGGGTCCGAAAAACTGTTTTTT	.	.	TRBV9	TRBJ1-4	14
CASSPTMGNTEAFF	TGTGCCAGCAGTCCGACAATGGGGAACACTGAAGCTTTCTTT	.	.	TRBV14	TRBJ1-1	14
CASSSGKQETQYF	TGTGCCAGCAGCTCGGGTAAACAAGAGACCCAGTACTTC	.	.	TRBV7-2	TRBJ2-5	13
CASSSGLYSYEQYF	TGTGCCAGCAGCTCGGGACTATACTCCTACGAGCAGTACTTC	TRBD2	.	TRBV9	TRBJ2-7	14
CARDREDQPQHF	TGTGCCAGGGACAGGGAGGATCAGCCCCAGCATTTT	TRBD1	.	TRBV6-5	TRBJ1-5	12
CASSPTYNEQFF	TGTGCCAGCAGCCCTACCTACAATGAGCAGTTCTTC	.	.	TRBV11-3	TRBJ2-1	12
CASAKIAGGSTDTQYF	TGTGCCAGCGCAAAAATAGCGGGGGGTAGCACAGATACGCAGTATTTT	TRBD2	.	TRBV27	TRBJ2-3	16
CSVVVERENSYNEQFF	TGCAGCGTTGTGGTTGAGCGGGAGAACTCCTACAATGAGCAGTTCTTC	TRBD2	.	TRBV29-1	TRBJ2-1	16
CASSQDRGGHRNTIYF	TGCGCCAGCAGCCAAGATCGGGGGGGGCACAGAAACACCATATATTTT	.	.	TRBV4-3	TRBJ1-3	16
CASSLEPGGSSYNEQFF	TGTGCCAGCAGCTTAGAGCCGGGGGGGAGCTCCTACAATGAGCAGTTCTTC	TRBD2	.	TRBV11-3	TRBJ2-1	17
CASRTTGSSYEQYF	TGTGCCAGCAGAACGACAGGGAGCTCCTACGAGCAGTACTTC	TRBD1	.	TRBV6-5	TRBJ2-7	14
CASNKMGQENNEQFF	TGCGCCAGCAACAAGATGGGACAAGAGAACAATGAGCAGTTCTTC	.	.	TRBV4-1	TRBJ2-1	15
CASSQERTSGSYEQYF	TGTGCCAGCAGCCAAGAACGGACTAGCGGTTCCTACGAGCAGTACTTC	TRBD2	.	TRBV4-2	TRBJ2-7	16
CASSYVLAGGYEQYF	TGTGCCAGCAGTTACGTACTAGCGGGGGGCTACGAGCAGTACTTC	TRBD2	few	TRBV6-5	TRBJ2-7	15
CASSLLGDEQFF	TGTGCCAGCAGTTTGTTGGGAGATGAGCAGTTCTTC	.	.	TRBV6-5	TRBJ2-1	12
CASSALLAPGELFF	TGTGCCAGCAGCGCCTTACTAGCTCCCGGGGAGCTGTTTTTT	.	.	TRBV9	TRBJ2-2	14
CASTTDVNTGELFF	TGTGCCAGTACGACTGACGTGAACACCGGGGAGCTGTTTTTT	.	.	TRBV19	TRBJ2-2	14
CASSSLQGAGVNQPQHF	TGTGCCAGCAGTTCACTACAGGGGGCTGGGGTCAATCAGCCCCAGCATTTT	TRBD1	.	TRBV2	TRBJ1-5	17
CATSRDLGGSLPQHF	TGTGCCACCAGCAGAGATCTGGGAGGGTCTTTGCCCCAGCATTTT	.	.	TRBV15	TRBJ1-5	15
CASRKEGANEKLFF	TGCGCCAGCAGGAAGGAGGGTGCTAATGAAAAACTGTTTTTT	.	.	TRBV10-1	TRBJ1-4	14
CASSFGQGADTQYF	TGTGCCAGCAGCTTTGGACAGGGGGCAGATACGCAGTATTTT	TRBD1	.	TRBV7-2	TRBJ2-3	14
CASSLVLAGGGEQFF	TGCGCCAGCAGCTTGGTGCTAGCGGGAGGAGGTGAGCAGTTCTTC	TRBD2	.	TRBV5-1	TRBJ2-1	15
CASSLGVADGNRETQYF	TGTGCCAGCAGCCTGGGGGTAGCGGACGGAAATAGGGAGACCCAGTACTTC	.	.	TRBV9	TRBJ2-5	17
CASSLVQSRGNTQYF	TGTGCCAGCAGCTTGGTCCAGAGTCGCGGTAATACCCAGTACTTC	.	.	TRBV5-6	TRBJ2-5	15
CASSERFGVYSGANVLTF	TGTGCCAGCAGTGAACGATTCGGAGTCTACTCTGGGGCCAACGTCCTGACTTTC	.	.	TRBV2	TRBJ2-6	18
CASSQDLSPGQEPYEQYF	TGCGCCAGCAGCCAAGATCTTTCACCGGGACAGGAGCCCTACGAGCAGTACTTC	TRBD1	few	TRBV4-3	TRBJ2-7	18
CASSYGANTGELFF	TGTGCCAGCAGCTACGGGGCGAACACCGGGGAGCTGTTTTTT	.	.	TRBV7-9	TRBJ2-2	14
CASSLGGRDTDTQYF	TGTGCCAGCAGCTTAGGCGGGAGGGATACAGATACGCAGTATTTT	TRBD2	.	TRBV7-2	TRBJ2-3	15
CASSLTGRGDYEQYF	TGTGCCAGCAGTTTAACAGGAAGGGGTGACTACGAGCAGTACTTC	.	.	TRBV6-5	TRBJ2-7	15
CASSPIQGAITGNTIYF	TGTGCCAGCAGCCCGATACAGGGGGCTATCACTGGAAACACCATATATTTT	TRBD1	once	TRBV7-6	TRBJ1-3	17
CSADWGGEQFF	TGCAGTGCCGACTGGGGGGGGGAGCAGTTCTTC	TRBD2	.	TRBV20-1	TRBJ2-1	11
CASSLFGNSNQPQHF	TGTGCCAGCAGCTTGTTCGGGAATAGCAATCAGCCCCAGCATTTT	.	.	TRBV5-4	TRBJ1-5	15
CASPPRVGLSSYEQYF	TGTGCCAGTCCCCCGAGGGTGGGCCTTAGCTCCTACGAGCAGTACTTC	.	.	TRBV7-3	TRBJ2-7	16
CASRPPGETQYF	TGTGCCAGCCGACCCCCAGGGGAGACCCAGTACTTC	.	.	TRBV28	TRBJ2-5	12
CASSLFQDSYEQYF	TGTGCCAGCAGTTTATTCCAGGACTCCTACGAGCAGTACTTC	.	.	TRBV28	TRBJ2-7	14
CASMGDYSRETQYF	TGTGCCAGCATGGGGGACTATTCGCGCGAGACCCAGTACTTC	TRBD2	.	TRBV2	TRBJ2-5	14
CASSSRVPNTEAFF	TGCGCCAGCAGCTCCAGGGTGCCGAACACTGAAGCTTTCTTT	.	.	TRBV5-1	TRBJ1-1	14
CSVEDLTGDGANVLTF	TGCAGCGTTGAAGATCTAACCGGGGATGGGGCCAACGTCCTGACTTTC	.	.	TRBV29-1	TRBJ2-6	16
CASSKADTQYF	TGTGCCAGCAGCAAAGCGGATACGCAGTATTTT	.	.	TRBV14	TRBJ2-3	11
CASSESGTGSQETQYF	TGCGCCAGCAGTGAGTCCGGGACAGGGAGTCAAGAGACCCAGTACTTC	TRBD1	.	TRBV10-1	TRBJ2-5	16
CASSLARTGAITEAFF	TGTGCCAGCAGCTTAGCCCGGACAGGGGCTATCACTGAAGCTTTCTTT	TRBD1	.	TRBV7-8	TRBJ1-1	16
CASSNNYEQYF	TGTGCCAGCAGCAACAATTACGAGCAGTACTTC	.	.	TRBV6-6	TRBJ2-7	11
CASSGGHKYQETQYF	TGTGCCAGCTCAGGGGGACACAAGTACCAAGAGACCCAGTACTTC	TRBD1	.	TRBV28	TRBJ2-5	15
CASSVEGGGTSGTSGDNEQFF	TGTGCCAGCAGCGTAGAGGGTGGTGGGACGAGCGGGACTAGCGGAGACAATGAGCAGTTCTTC	TRBD2	.	TRBV9	TRBJ2-1	21
CASSDVGERSYEQYF	TGTGCCAGCAGCGATGTAGGGGAACGGTCCTACGAGCAGTACTTC	.	.	TRBV6-6	TRBJ2-7	15
CAISVFGTSGTYEQYF	TGTGCCATCAGTGTGTTTGGGACTAGCGGAACCTACGAGCAGTACTTC	TRBD2	.	TRBV10-3	TRBJ2-7	16
CASSLGSGADTQYF	TGTGCCAGCAGCTTAGGATCCGGGGCAGATACGCAGTATTTT	.	.	TRBV7-8	TRBJ2-3	14
CASSLGAATYEQYF	TGTGCCAGCAGTTTAGGGGCCGCTACCTACGAGCAGTACTTC	.	.	TRBV27	TRBJ2-7	14